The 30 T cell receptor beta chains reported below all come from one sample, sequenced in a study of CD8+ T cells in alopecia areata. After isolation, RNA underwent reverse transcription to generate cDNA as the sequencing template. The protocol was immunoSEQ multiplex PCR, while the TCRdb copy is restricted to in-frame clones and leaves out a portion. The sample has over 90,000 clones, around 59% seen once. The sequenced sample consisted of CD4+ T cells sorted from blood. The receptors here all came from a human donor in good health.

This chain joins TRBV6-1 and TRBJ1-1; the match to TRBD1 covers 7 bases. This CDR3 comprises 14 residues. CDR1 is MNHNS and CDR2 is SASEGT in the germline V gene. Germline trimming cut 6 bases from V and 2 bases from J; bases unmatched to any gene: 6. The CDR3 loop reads CASRETGTNTEAFF. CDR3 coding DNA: TGTGCCAGCAGGGAGACAGGGACAAACACTGAAGCTTTCTTT.

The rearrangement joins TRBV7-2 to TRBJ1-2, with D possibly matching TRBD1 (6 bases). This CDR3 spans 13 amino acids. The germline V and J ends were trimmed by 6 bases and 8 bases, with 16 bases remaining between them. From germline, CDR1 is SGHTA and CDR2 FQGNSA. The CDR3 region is CASRGAGAAGYTF. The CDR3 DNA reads TGTGCCAGCAGGGGGGCTGGGGCGGCAGGCTACACCTTC.

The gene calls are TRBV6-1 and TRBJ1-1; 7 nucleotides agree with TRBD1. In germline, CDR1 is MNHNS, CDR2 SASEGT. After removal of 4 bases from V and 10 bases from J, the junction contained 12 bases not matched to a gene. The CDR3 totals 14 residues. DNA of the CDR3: TGTGCCAGCAGTGGACAGGGTGGGGTGCGTGGAGCTTTCTTT. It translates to CASSGQGGVRGAFF.

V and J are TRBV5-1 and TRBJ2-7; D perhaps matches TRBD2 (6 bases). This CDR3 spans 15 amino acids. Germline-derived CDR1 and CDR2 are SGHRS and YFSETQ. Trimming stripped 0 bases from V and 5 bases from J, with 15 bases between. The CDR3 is CASSLDISGVNEQYF. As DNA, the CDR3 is TGCGCCAGCAGCTTGGACATTTCGGGGGTGAACGAGCAGTACTTC. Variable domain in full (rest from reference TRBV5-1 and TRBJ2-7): KAGVTQTPRYLIKTRGQQVTLSCSPISGHRSVSWYQQTPGQGLQFLFEYFSETQRNKGNFPGRFSGRQFSNSRSEMNVSTLELGDSALYLCASSLDISGVNEQYFGPGTRLTVT.

CDR3 nucleotide sequence: TGTGCCACAGAAACAGGGGGTGGGTTGAACGAGCAGTACTTC. Its translation is CATETGGGLNEQYF. The chain has TRBV10-3 and TRBJ2-7; 8 bases agree with TRBD1. Trimming removed 10 bases from V and 5 bases from J; junction bases left unmatched: 13. This CDR3 spans 14 amino acids. Germline-derived CDR1 and CDR2 are ENHRY and SYGVKD.

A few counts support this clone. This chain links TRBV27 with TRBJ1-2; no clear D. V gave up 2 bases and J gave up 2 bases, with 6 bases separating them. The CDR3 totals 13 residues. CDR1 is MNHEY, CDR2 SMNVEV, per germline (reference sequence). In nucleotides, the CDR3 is TGTGCCAGCAGTTTACGGGAAAACTATGGCTACACCTTC. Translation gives CASSLRENYGYTF.

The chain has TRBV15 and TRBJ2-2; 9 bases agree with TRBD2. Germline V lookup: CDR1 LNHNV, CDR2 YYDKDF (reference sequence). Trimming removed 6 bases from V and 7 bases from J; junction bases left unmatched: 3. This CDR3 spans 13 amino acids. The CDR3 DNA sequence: TGTGCCACCAGGGAGCGGGGGGTCGGGGAGCTGTTTTTT. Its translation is CATRERGVGELFF.

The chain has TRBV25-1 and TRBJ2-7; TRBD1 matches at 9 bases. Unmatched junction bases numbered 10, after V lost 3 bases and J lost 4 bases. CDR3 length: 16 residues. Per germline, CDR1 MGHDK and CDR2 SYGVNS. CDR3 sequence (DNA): TGTGCCAGCAGTGACCGAACCGGGACAGGGAGGTACGAGCAGTACTTC. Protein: CASSDRTGTGRYEQYF.

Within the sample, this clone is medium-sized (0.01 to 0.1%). The CDR3 spells CASSPNPDHIQFF. The CDR3 bases are TGTGCCAGCTCACCAAATCCGGACCACATTCAGTTCTTC. The chain is built from TRBV18 and TRBJ2-1; D unclear. V lost 2 bases and J 13 bases, leaving 15 bases between the germline ends. The germline CDR1 and CDR2 sequences are KGHSH and LQKENI. The CDR3 sequence is 13 residues long.

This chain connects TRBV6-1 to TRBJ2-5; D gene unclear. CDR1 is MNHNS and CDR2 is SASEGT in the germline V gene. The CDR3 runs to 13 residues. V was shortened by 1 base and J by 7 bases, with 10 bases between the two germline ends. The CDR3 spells CASSEGRWGTQYF. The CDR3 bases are TGTGCCAGCAGTGAAGGCCGGTGGGGGACCCAGTACTTC.

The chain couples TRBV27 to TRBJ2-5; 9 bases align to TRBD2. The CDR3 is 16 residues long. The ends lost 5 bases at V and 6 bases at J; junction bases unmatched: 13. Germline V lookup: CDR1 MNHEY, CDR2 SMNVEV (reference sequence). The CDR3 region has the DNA TGTGCCAGCAGTGGGTCGCGGGGGGGCCGTTTGAAGACCCAGTACTTC. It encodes CASSGSRGGRLKTQYF.

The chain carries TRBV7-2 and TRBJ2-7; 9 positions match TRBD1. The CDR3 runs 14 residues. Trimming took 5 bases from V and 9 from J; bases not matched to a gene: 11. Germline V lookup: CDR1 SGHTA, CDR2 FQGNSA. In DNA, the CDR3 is TGTGCCAGCAGCCCACTGGACAGGGGTGGTGGGCAGTACTTC. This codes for CASSPLDRGGGQYF.

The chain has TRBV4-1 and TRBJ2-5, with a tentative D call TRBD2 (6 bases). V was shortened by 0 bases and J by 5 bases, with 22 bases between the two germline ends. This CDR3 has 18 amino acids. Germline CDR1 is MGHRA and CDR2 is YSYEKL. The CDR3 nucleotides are TGCGCCAGCAGCCAAGAATTTTCAGGACACGGGGGAGCGGAGACCCAGTACTTC. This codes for CASSQEFSGHGGAETQYF.

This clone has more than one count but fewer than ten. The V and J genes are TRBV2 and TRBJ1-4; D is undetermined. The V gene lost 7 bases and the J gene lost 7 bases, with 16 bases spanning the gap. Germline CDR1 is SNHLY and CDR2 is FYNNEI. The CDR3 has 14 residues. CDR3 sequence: CASNLLSSLEKLFF. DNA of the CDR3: TGTGCCAGCAATCTACTCAGCTCGCTTGAAAAACTGTTTTTT.

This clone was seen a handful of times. The CDR3 here is CASRWPGTGRGTQETQYF. Written as DNA, the CDR3 is TGCGCCAGCAGATGGCCCGGGACAGGGAGGGGAACCCAAGAGACCCAGTACTTC. The chain is built from TRBV5-1 and TRBJ2-5, with TRBD1 matching over 9 bases. This CDR3 is 18 amino acids long. J was trimmed by 1 base and V by 5 bases; bases with no gene match: 15. The V gene's germline CDR1 is SGHRS and CDR2 YFSETQ.

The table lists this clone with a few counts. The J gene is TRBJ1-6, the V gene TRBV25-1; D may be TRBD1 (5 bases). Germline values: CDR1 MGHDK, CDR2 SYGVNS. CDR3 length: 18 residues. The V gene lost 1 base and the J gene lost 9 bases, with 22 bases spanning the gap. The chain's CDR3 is CASSEFGPTSGLSSPLHF. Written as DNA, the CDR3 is TGTGCCAGCAGTGAATTCGGACCTACCTCAGGGTTAAGTTCACCCCTCCACTTT.

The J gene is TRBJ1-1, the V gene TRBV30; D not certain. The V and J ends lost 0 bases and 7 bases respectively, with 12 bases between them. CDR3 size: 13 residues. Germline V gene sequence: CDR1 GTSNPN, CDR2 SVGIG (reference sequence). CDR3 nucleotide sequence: TGTGCCTGGAGTGTAGGTCAGCTAGTTGAAGCTTTCTTT. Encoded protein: CAWSVGQLVEAFF.

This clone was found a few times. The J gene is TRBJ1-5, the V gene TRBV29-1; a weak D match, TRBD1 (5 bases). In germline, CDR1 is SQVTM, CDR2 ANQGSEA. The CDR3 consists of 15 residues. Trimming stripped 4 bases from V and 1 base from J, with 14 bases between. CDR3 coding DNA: TGCAGCGTTGCCCGAGGGGAGGGAAGCAATCAGCCCCAGCATTTT. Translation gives CSVARGEGSNQPQHF.

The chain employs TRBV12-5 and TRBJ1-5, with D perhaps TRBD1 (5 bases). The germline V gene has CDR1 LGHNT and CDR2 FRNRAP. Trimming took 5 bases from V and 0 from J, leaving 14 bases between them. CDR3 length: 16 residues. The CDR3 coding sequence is TGTGCTAGTGGTGCTCTTCAGGGTTATAGCAATCAGCCCCAGCATTTT. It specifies CASGALQGYSNQPQHF.

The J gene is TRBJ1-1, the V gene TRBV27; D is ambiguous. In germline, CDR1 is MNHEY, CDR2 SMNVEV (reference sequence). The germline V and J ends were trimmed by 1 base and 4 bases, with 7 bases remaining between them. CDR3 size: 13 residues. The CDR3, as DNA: TGTGCCAGCAGTTTATGGCCGGGCACTGAAGCTTTCTTT. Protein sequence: CASSLWPGTEAFF.

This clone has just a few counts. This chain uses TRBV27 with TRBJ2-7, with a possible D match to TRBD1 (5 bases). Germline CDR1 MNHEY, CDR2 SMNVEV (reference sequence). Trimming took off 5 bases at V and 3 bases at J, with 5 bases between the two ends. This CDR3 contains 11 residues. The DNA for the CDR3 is TGTGCCAGCAGTACAGGCTACGAGCAGTACTTC. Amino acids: CASSTGYEQYF.

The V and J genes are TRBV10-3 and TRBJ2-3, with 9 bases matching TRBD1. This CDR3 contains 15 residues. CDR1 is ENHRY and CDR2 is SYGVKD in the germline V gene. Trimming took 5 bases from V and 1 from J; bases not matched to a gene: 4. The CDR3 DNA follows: TGTGCCATCAGTCCGGGACAGGGACGCACAGATACGCAGTATTTT. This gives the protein CAISPGQGRTDTQYF.

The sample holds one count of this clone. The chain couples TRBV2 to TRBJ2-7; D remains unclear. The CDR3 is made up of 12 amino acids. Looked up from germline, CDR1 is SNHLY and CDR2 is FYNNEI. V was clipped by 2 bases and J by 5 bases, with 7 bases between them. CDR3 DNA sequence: TGTGCCAGCAGTGAACAGAGCGACGAGCAGTACTTC. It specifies CASSEQSDEQYF.

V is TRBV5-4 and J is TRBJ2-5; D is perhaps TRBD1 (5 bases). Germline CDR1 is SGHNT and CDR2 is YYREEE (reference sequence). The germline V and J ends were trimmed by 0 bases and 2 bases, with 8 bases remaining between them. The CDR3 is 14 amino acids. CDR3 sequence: CASSLDRKQETQYF. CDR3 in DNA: TGTGCCAGCAGCTTGGACAGGAAACAAGAGACCCAGTACTTC.

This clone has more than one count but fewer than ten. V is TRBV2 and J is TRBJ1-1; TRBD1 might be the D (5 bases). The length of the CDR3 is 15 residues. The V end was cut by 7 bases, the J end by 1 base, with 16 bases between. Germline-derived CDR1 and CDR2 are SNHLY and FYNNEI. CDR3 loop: CASTPEGTTNTEAFF. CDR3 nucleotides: TGTGCCAGCACCCCCGAGGGGACTACGAACACTGAAGCTTTCTTT. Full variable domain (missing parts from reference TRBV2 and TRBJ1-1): EPEVTQTPSHQVTQMGQEVILRCVPISNHLYFYWYRQILGQKVEFLVSFYNNEISEKSEIFDDQFSVERPDGSNFTLKIRSTKLEDSAMYFCASTPEGTTNTEAFFGQGTRLTVV.

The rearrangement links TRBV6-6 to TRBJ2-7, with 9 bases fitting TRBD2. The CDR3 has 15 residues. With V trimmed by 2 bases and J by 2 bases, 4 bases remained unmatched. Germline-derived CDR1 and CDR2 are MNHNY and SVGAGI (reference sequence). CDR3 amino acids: CASSYTAGGTYEQYF. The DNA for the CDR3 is TGTGCCAGCAGTTACACTGCGGGGGGGACCTACGAGCAGTACTTC.

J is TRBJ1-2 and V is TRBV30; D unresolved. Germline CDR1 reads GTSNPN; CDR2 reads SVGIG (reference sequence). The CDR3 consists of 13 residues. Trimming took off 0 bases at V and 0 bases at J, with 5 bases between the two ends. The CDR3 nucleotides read TGTGCCTGGAGTGTCGGACCTAACTATGGCTACACCTTC. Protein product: CAWSVGPNYGYTF.

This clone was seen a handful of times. This CDR3 is CASGRFINQPQHF. CDR3 nucleotides: TGTGCCAGCGGCCGGTTCATCAATCAGCCCCAGCATTTT. J is TRBJ1-5 and V is TRBV27; D remains ambiguous. The CDR3 runs to 13 residues. The germline gives CDR1 MNHEY, CDR2 SMNVEV (reference sequence). V shed 8 bases and J shed 3 bases, with 11 bases lying between them.

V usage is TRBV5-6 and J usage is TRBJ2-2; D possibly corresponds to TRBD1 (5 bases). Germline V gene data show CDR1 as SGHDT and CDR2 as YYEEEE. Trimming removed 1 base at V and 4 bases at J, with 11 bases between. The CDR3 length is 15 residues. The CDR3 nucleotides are TGTGCCAGCAGCTTGACTACAGGTCTCACCGGGGAGCTGTTTTTT. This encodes CASSLTTGLTGELFF.

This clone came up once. The CDR3 region is CASSEPRGPYEQYF. CDR3 nucleotide sequence: TGTGCCAGCAGTGAACCCAGGGGCCCTTACGAGCAGTACTTC. V gene TRBV2 combines with J gene TRBJ2-7, with a possible D match to TRBD1 (6 bases). The germline V gene has CDR1 SNHLY and CDR2 FYNNEI. V gave up 2 bases and J gave up 4 bases, with 12 bases separating them. This CDR3 comprises 14 residues.